Below, one TCR beta chain is given with its context. Its specificity is unknown. 60 Vbeta and 13 Jbeta primers were used in PCR. Measured with immunoSEQ multiplex PCR; TCRdb has only the in-frame clones, and not every one. Its table records approximately 100,000 clones. The germline gives CDR1 MNHNY, CDR2 SVGAGI (reference sequence). The CDR3 is made up of 15 amino acids. Germline trimming cut 7 bases from V and 4 bases from J; bases unmatched to any gene: 7. The data stem from a study of cytomegalovirus exposure and HLA in healthy donors. Overall study results and limits: Analysis was performed later, and it showed HLA-associated TCR beta chains to be more clonally expanded than equally common others.

Sequences were obtained from PBMCs. The chain couples TRBV6-6 to TRBJ2-1; the match to TRBD2 covers 10 bases. The TCR was taken from a man over 45 in good health and CMV-seronegative. The CDR3 sequence is CASTIAGGSYNEQFF. As DNA, the CDR3 is TGTGCCAGCACTATAGCGGGGGGTTCGTACAATGAGCAGTTCTTC.